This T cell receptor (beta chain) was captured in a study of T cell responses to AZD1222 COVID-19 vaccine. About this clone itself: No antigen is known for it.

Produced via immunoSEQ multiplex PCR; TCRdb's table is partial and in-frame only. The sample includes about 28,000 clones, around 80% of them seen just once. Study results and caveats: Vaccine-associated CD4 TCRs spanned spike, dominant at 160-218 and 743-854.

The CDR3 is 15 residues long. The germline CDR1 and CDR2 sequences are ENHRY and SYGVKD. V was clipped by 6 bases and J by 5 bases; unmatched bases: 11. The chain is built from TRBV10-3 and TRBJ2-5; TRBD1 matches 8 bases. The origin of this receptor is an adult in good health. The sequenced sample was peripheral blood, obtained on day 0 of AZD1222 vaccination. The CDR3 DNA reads TGTGCCATCAGCCCGGACAGGGTAAACAGGGAGACCCAGTACTTC. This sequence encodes CAISPDRVNRETQYF.